This T cell receptor (beta chain) was recorded in a study of cytomegalovirus exposure and HLA in healthy donors. About the study: Assignment to the Caucasian-associated ancestry cluster applied to 81% of the roughly 410 genotyped donors. Overall study results and limits: Associated with cytomegalovirus, according to the listing, were approximately 160 TCR beta chains. Clonal expansion was found to be greater in HLA-associated TCR beta chains than in equally common others in a later analysis.

PCR involved 60 Vbeta and 13 Jbeta primers. Assay used: immunoSEQ multiplex PCR; TCRdb lists only in-frame clones, some missing. The sample totals around 45,000 clones; its top ten clones hold roughly 17%. As concerns this clone: The antigen remains unidentified.

From germline, CDR1 is LGHNA and CDR2 YNFKEQ. This CDR3 has 16 residues. V dropped 4 bases and J dropped 2; count of bases not matched to a gene: 2. The chain employs TRBV4-2 and TRBJ2-3, with 14 bases aligning to TRBD2. Material for sequencing was PBMCs. The source of this sequence is a male donor in good health and CMV-seronegative. The CDR3 protein is CASSRLAGGPTDTQYF. Written as DNA, the CDR3 is TGTGCCAGCAGCCGACTAGCGGGGGGGCCCACAGATACGCAGTATTTT.